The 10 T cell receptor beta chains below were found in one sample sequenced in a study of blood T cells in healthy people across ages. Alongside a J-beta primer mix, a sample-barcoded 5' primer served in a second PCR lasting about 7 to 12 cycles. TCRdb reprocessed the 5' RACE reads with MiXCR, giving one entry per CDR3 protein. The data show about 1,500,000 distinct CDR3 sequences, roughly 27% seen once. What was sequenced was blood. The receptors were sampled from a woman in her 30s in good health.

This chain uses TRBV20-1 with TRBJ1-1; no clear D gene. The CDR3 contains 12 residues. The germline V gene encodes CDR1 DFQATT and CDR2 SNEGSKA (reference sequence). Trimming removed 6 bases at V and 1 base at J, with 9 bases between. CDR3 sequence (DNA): TGCAGTGCCATGGAATGGAACACTGAAGCTTTCTTT. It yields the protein CSAMEWNTEAFF.

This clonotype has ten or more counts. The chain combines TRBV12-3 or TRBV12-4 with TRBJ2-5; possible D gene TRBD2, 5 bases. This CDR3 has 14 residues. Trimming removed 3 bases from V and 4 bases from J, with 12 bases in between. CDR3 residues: CASSFGVGSETQYF. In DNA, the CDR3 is TGTGCCAGCAGTTTCGGGGTAGGGTCAGAGACCCAGTACTTC.

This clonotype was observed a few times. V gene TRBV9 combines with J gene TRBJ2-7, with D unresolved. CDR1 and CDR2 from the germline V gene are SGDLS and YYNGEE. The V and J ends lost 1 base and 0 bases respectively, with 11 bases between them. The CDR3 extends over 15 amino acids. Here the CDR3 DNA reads TGTGCCAGCAGCGTATCGACTGCTCCCTCCTACGAGCAGTACTTC. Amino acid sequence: CASSVSTAPSYEQYF.

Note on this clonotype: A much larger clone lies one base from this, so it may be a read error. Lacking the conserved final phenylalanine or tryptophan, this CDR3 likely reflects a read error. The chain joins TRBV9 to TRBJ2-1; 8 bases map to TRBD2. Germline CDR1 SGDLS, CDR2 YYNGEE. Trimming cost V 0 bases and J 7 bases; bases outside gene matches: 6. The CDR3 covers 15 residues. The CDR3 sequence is CASSVGLAGINEQFV. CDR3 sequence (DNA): TGTGCCAGCAGCGTAGGGCTAGCGGGTATTAATGAGCAGTTCGTC.

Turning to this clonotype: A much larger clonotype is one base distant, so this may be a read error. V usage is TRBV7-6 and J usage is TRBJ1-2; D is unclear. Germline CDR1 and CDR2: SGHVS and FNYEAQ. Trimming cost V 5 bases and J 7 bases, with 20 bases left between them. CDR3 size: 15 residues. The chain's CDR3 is CASSLDGRPSPGYTF. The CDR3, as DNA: TGTGCCAGCAGCCTAGATGGCAGGCCCTCTCCTGGCTACACCTTC.

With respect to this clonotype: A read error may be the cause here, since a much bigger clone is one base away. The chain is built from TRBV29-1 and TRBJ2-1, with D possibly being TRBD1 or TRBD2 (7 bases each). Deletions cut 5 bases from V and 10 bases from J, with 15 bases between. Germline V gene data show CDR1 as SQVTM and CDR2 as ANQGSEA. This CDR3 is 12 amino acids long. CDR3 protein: CSVQTGRGEQFF. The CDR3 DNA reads TGCAGCGTTCAGACAGGGAGGGGCGAGCAGTTCTTC.

CDR3 amino acids: CASSFQGLGQYF. CDR3 nucleotides: TGTGCCAGCAGCTTCCAGGGTTTGGGGCAGTATTTT. The chain joins TRBV7-2 to TRBJ2-3; D is possibly TRBD1 (5 bases). Germline lookup yields CDR1 SGHTA and CDR2 FQGNSA. V lost 3 bases and J 11 bases, leaving 12 bases between the germline ends. This CDR3 has 12 amino acids.

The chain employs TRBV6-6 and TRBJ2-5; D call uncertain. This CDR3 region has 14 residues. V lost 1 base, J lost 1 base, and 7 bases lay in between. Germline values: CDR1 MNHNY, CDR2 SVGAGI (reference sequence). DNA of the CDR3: TGTGCCAGCAGTTACTGGTACAGCCAAGAGACCCAGTACTTC. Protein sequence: CASSYWYSQETQYF.

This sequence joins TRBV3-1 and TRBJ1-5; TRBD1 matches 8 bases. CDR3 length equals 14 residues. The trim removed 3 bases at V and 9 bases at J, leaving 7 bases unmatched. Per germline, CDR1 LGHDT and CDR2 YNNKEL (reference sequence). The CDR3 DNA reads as TGTGCCAGCAGCCAGGACAGGGTTCAACGGCCCCAGCATTTT. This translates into CASSQDRVQRPQHF.

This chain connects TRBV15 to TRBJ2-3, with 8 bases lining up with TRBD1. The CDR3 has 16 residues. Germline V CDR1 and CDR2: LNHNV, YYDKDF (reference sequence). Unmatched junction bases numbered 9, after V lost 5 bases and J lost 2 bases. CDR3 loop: CATSGLDRGTTDTQYF. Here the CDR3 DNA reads TGTGCCACCAGCGGACTTGACAGGGGAACCACAGATACGCAGTATTTT. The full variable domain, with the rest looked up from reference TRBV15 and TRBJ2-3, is DAMVIQNPRYQVTQFGKPVTLSCSQTLNHNVMYWYQQKSSQAPKLLFHYYDKDFNNEADTPDNFQSRRPNTSFCFLDIRSPGLGDTAMYLCATSGLDRGTTDTQYFGPGTRLTVL.